The 2 T cell receptor beta chains below all came from one sample that was sequenced in a study of cytomegalovirus exposure and HLA in healthy donors listed by TCRdb under 2017. Libraries came from the immunoSEQ multiplex PCR assay. For the multiplex PCR, a mixture combining 60 forward primers for TCR Vbeta segments and 13 reverse primers for TCR Jbeta segments was used. TCRdb limited this immuneACCESS table to in-frame rearrangements with V and J called. A share of clones is missing; checked studies link under half to unresolved V genes, and the rest is unexplained. The sample table holds about 130,000 clones, of which around four fifths were seen once. Clones ranked in the top ten supply roughly 20% of the sample. Material for sequencing was PBMCs. These receptors all come from a man between 18 and 29 years old in good health and CMV-seropositive.

The chain couples TRBV6-6 to TRBJ1-1; tentative D call: TRBD1 (5 bases). The CDR3 has 12 amino acids. Deletions cut 7 bases from V and 5 bases from J, with 11 bases between. CDR1 and CDR2 (germline): MNHNY, SVGAGI (reference sequence). CDR3 region: CASTDSTTEAFF. In DNA form, the CDR3 reads TGTGCCAGCACTGACAGCACGACTGAAGCTTTCTTT.

The gene calls are TRBV14 and TRBJ1-1, with D perhaps matching TRBD1 (6 bases). CDR3 size: 14 residues. The V gene's germline CDR1 is SGHDN and CDR2 FVKESK. Trimming shortened V by 4 bases and J by 2 bases, and 11 bases separated the two germline ends. DNA for the CDR3: TGTGCCAGCAGCCCGAGGGGGGGCAACACTGAAGCTTTCTTT. Its translation is CASSPRGGNTEAFF.